This paragraph covers one T cell receptor (beta chain) sequence. What it binds is unknown. The source of the sample is a study of blood T cells in healthy people across ages. Regarding the study as a whole: More naive CD4+ cells and higher diversity marked long-lived donors relative to aged donors. Researchers said unsorted PBMCs prevented a conclusive naive versus antigen-experienced comparison. Age brought a roughly linear fall in TCR beta diversity measured per million T cells. Diversity figures based on one million T cells were deemed too low.

Primed by a sample-barcoded 5' primer and a J-beta primer mix, a second PCR proceeded for about 6 to 11 cycles. Each CDR3 protein is one row after TCRdb ran MiXCR on the 5' RACE reads. In the table there are more than 1.4 million distinct CDR3 sequences, 42% of which are singletons. This TCR was recovered from a woman between 18 and 29 years old in good health. Sequencing was carried out using blood.

DNA for the CDR3: TGCGCCAGCAGCCAAGAACCCAAAGTAACGTTCCAGCAGTTCTTC. Translation gives CASSQEPKVTFQQFF. This chain joins TRBV4-1 and TRBJ2-1; D remains unclear. Trimming took off 0 bases at V and 11 bases at J, with 17 bases between the two ends. Per the germline V gene, CDR1 is MGHRA and CDR2 is YSYEKL. The CDR3 extends over 15 amino acids.